This is a list of T cell receptor beta chains from one sample in a study of a mutant IDH1 vaccine in newly diagnosed glioma. Repertoires were generated with immunoSEQ multiplex PCR, while TCRdb's copy carries only in-frame clones and drops some. The sample contains tens of thousands of clones, approximately 78% of which appear only once. These receptors have no known antigen. This specimen was PBMCs, taken from a glioma patient whose treatment included an IDH1 peptide vaccine. All receptors come from a woman aged 40 to 55 with glioma. Some clones in this sample may be carry-over from other donors' samples. Both conserved end residues are part of each CDR3. Fields, in order: V gene, J gene, clone size, D gene, CDR3 DNA, CDR3 protein. D genes are given only for firm matches. Clone sizes are given selectively: once, few, many, or a class where the clone is expanded.

V gene: TRBV7-2
J gene: TRBJ2-7
clone size: -
D gene: -
CDR3 DNA: TGTGCCAGCAGCTTTGAGGGGCTCCCCTACGAGCAGTACTTC
CDR3 protein: CASSFEGLPYEQYF

V gene: TRBV2
J gene: TRBJ1-3
clone size: -
D gene: TRBD1
CDR3 DNA: TGTGCCAGCATCGGCGGGACAGCCGGGAGCACCATATATTTT
CDR3 protein: CASIGGTAGSTIYF

V gene: TRBV7-8
J gene: TRBJ2-5
clone size: -
D gene: -
CDR3 DNA: TGTGCCAGCAGCTTAGATCAAGAGACCCAGTACTTC
CDR3 protein: CASSLDQETQYF

V gene: TRBV19
J gene: TRBJ1-3
clone size: once
D gene: -
CDR3 DNA: TGTGCCAGTACCCAACTCCGGGACCGTAAAAGGGACACCATATATTTT
CDR3 protein: CASTQLRDRKRDTIYF

V gene: TRBV5-1
J gene: TRBJ2-7
clone size: -
D gene: TRBD1
CDR3 DNA: TGCGCCAGCAGCTCCCACGGACAGGGTCCCTACGAGCAGTACTTC
CDR3 protein: CASSSHGQGPYEQYF

V gene: TRBV6-6
J gene: TRBJ1-3
clone size: -
D gene: -
CDR3 DNA: TGTGCCAGCAGTTACTACCAGGGGCGGGGAAACACCATATATTTT
CDR3 protein: CASSYYQGRGNTIYF

V gene: TRBV5-1
J gene: TRBJ2-7
clone size: -
D gene: -
CDR3 DNA: TGCGCCAGCATGGGGAGCTCCTACGAGCAGTACTTC
CDR3 protein: CASMGSSYEQYF

V gene: TRBV6-5
J gene: TRBJ1-5
clone size: many
D gene: -
CDR3 DNA: TGTGCCAGCAGACGACAGTTACAAAGCAATCAGCCCCAGCATTTT
CDR3 protein: CASRRQLQSNQPQHF

V gene: TRBV9
J gene: TRBJ1-2
clone size: -
D gene: TRBD1
CDR3 DNA: TGTGCCAGCAGCGCTTCAGGGGGAACGAACTATGGCTACACCTTC
CDR3 protein: CASSASGGTNYGYTF

V gene: TRBV4-1
J gene: TRBJ2-1
clone size: -
D gene: TRBD2
CDR3 DNA: TGCGCCAGCAGCCTTTTGGGGGGGGCCTACAATGAGCAGTTCTTC
CDR3 protein: CASSLLGGAYNEQFF

V gene: TRBV7-6
J gene: TRBJ2-7
clone size: -
D gene: TRBD1
CDR3 DNA: TGTGCCAGCAGCGCAGCCCGGGACAGGTACGAGCAGTACTTC
CDR3 protein: CASSAARDRYEQYF

V gene: TRBV10-1
J gene: TRBJ2-5
clone size: few
D gene: TRBD2
CDR3 DNA: TGCGCCAGCAGTGGAGGGGCAGCGGGGGAAAGGGAGACCCAGTACTTC
CDR3 protein: CASSGGAAGERETQYF

V gene: TRBV6-5
J gene: TRBJ2-5
clone size: -
D gene: -
CDR3 DNA: TGTGCCAGCAGTTACTCGAATGCTCCGGAGACCCAGTACTTC
CDR3 protein: CASSYSNAPETQYF

V gene: TRBV9
J gene: TRBJ1-4
clone size: -
D gene: -
CDR3 DNA: TGTGCCAGCAATCAAGGGAGGGCTAATGAAAAACTGTTTTTT
CDR3 protein: CASNQGRANEKLFF

V gene: TRBV6-1
J gene: TRBJ1-6
clone size: -
D gene: -
CDR3 DNA: TGTGCCAGCAGTGAAAAGGAGGGATCACCCCTCCACTTT
CDR3 protein: CASSEKEGSPLHF

V gene: TRBV27
J gene: TRBJ2-7
clone size: -
D gene: -
CDR3 DNA: TGTGCCAGCAGTTTGCGGACAGTCCCGAACGGGGAGCAGTACTTC
CDR3 protein: CASSLRTVPNGEQYF

V gene: TRBV9
J gene: TRBJ2-3
clone size: -
D gene: -
CDR3 DNA: TGTGCCAGCAGCGTAGTGAACTCAGATACGCAGTATTTT
CDR3 protein: CASSVVNSDTQYF

V gene: TRBV5-5
J gene: TRBJ1-1
clone size: few
D gene: -
CDR3 DNA: TGTGCCAGCAGCTTGCCTGAGATAAACACTGAAGCTTTCTTT
CDR3 protein: CASSLPEINTEAFF

V gene: TRBV28
J gene: TRBJ1-6
clone size: few
D gene: TRBD1
CDR3 DNA: TGTGCCAGCAGTTCACCTGGACAGGGACAGAATTCACCCCTCCACTTT
CDR3 protein: CASSSPGQGQNSPLHF

V gene: TRBV30
J gene: TRBJ2-1
clone size: -
D gene: TRBD2
CDR3 DNA: TGTGCCTGGAGCGTGACTAGCGGGGGTAACAATGAGCAGTTCTTC
CDR3 protein: CAWSVTSGGNNEQFF

V gene: TRBV29-1
J gene: TRBJ2-1
clone size: -
D gene: -
CDR3 DNA: TGCAGCGTTGTGGCCCTCCTCTCCTACAATGAGCAGTTCTTC
CDR3 protein: CSVVALLSYNEQFF

V gene: TRBV15
J gene: TRBJ1-4
clone size: -
D gene: TRBD1
CDR3 DNA: TGTGCCACCAGCAGAGGGGGGGACAGTTACGCAACTAATGAAAAACTGTTTTTT
CDR3 protein: CATSRGGDSYATNEKLFF

V gene: TRBV9
J gene: TRBJ2-5
clone size: -
D gene: TRBD2
CDR3 DNA: TGTGCCAGCAGTGGGACTAGCGGGGCCCCAACCCAGTACTTC
CDR3 protein: CASSGTSGAPTQYF

V gene: TRBV7-2
J gene: TRBJ2-1
clone size: -
D gene: -
CDR3 DNA: TGTGCCAGCAGCTTGGGCGGGGAACCTTACAATGAGCAGTTCTTC
CDR3 protein: CASSLGGEPYNEQFF

V gene: TRBV30
J gene: TRBJ2-7
clone size: -
D gene: TRBD2
CDR3 DNA: TGTGCCTGCGCCACCCGACTAGCGGGGTTTTACGAGCAGTACTTC
CDR3 protein: CACATRLAGFYEQYF

V gene: TRBV19
J gene: TRBJ1-3
clone size: -
D gene: -
CDR3 DNA: TGTGCCAGTAGTCCAGGGGTCGGAAACACCATATATTTT
CDR3 protein: CASSPGVGNTIYF

V gene: TRBV12-5
J gene: TRBJ1-5
clone size: -
D gene: TRBD1
CDR3 DNA: TGTGCTAGTGGTTTGGCCCCAGGGGGAGGTAATCAGCCCCAGCATTTT
CDR3 protein: CASGLAPGGGNQPQHF

V gene: TRBV7-9
J gene: TRBJ2-5
clone size: -
D gene: TRBD1
CDR3 DNA: TGTGCCAGTCTACCCACCGGGACAGGGGGTTTAGAGACCCAGTACTTC
CDR3 protein: CASLPTGTGGLETQYF

V gene: TRBV27
J gene: TRBJ1-2
clone size: once
D gene: -
CDR3 DNA: TGTGCCAGCAGTTCCTCTTACGGGGATTTAAACTATGGCTACACCTTC
CDR3 protein: CASSSSYGDLNYGYTF

V gene: TRBV25-1
J gene: TRBJ1-3
clone size: -
D gene: -
CDR3 DNA: TGTGCCAGCAGTGAAAGGGGAAGGGCACGAAACGCCGGAAACACCATATATTTT
CDR3 protein: CASSERGRARNAGNTIYF

V gene: TRBV29-1
J gene: TRBJ2-3
clone size: -
D gene: TRBD1
CDR3 DNA: TGCAGCGTTGAGGACAGGGGAGGCACAGATACGCAGTATTTT
CDR3 protein: CSVEDRGGTDTQYF

V gene: TRBV29-1
J gene: TRBJ1-5
clone size: -
D gene: TRBD1
CDR3 DNA: TGCAGCGTTTCGGGGGACAGTCTTGACCCCCAGCATTTT
CDR3 protein: CSVSGDSLDPQHF

V gene: TRBV6-5
J gene: TRBJ2-2
clone size: -
D gene: TRBD1
CDR3 DNA: TGTGCCAGCAGGCCAGGGACAGGGGGTACCGGGGAGCTGTTTTTT
CDR3 protein: CASRPGTGGTGELFF

V gene: TRBV2
J gene: TRBJ1-1
clone size: once
D gene: -
CDR3 DNA: TGTGCCAGCAGTGAGGAGGGGAGCACTGAAGCTTTCTTT
CDR3 protein: CASSEEGSTEAFF

V gene: TRBV7-2
J gene: TRBJ1-5
clone size: -
D gene: -
CDR3 DNA: TGTGCCAGCAGCTTAGCGAGGGGCCAGCGGCCCCAGCATTTT
CDR3 protein: CASSLARGQRPQHF

V gene: TRBV9
J gene: TRBJ1-6
clone size: -
D gene: TRBD1
CDR3 DNA: TGTGCCAGCAGATCAGGACAGGGGGCAAATTCACCCCTCCACTTT
CDR3 protein: CASRSGQGANSPLHF

V gene: TRBV6-6
J gene: TRBJ2-4
clone size: -
D gene: -
CDR3 DNA: TGTGCCAGCAGTTCGCATGGCCGACGAAGAACGGACATTCAGTACTTC
CDR3 protein: CASSSHGRRRTDIQYF

V gene: TRBV6-5
J gene: TRBJ1-1
clone size: -
D gene: TRBD1
CDR3 DNA: TGTGCCAGCAGTAGCAGACAGGGGAACACTGAAGCTTTCTTT
CDR3 protein: CASSSRQGNTEAFF

V gene: TRBV12-5
J gene: TRBJ1-1
clone size: few
D gene: -
CDR3 DNA: TGTGCTAGTGGTTTGGTACCGGGTGAAGCTTTCTTT
CDR3 protein: CASGLVPGEAFF

V gene: TRBV10-1
J gene: TRBJ2-3
clone size: -
D gene: -
CDR3 DNA: TGCGCCAGCAGTGAGCAAGGGGCGCGGACAGATACGCAGTATTTT
CDR3 protein: CASSEQGARTDTQYF

V gene: TRBV29-1
J gene: TRBJ1-1
clone size: -
D gene: -
CDR3 DNA: TGCAGCGTCGCTGGACACTTGAACACTGAAGCTTTCTTT
CDR3 protein: CSVAGHLNTEAFF

V gene: TRBV25-1
J gene: TRBJ1-3
clone size: few
D gene: -
CDR3 DNA: TGTGCCAGCAGTGTCGCAGGGGCTGGAAACACCATATATTTT
CDR3 protein: CASSVAGAGNTIYF

V gene: TRBV27
J gene: TRBJ1-2
clone size: -
D gene: TRBD1
CDR3 DNA: TGTGCCAGCAGTCAATTACAGGGGGCTGGGGGCTACACCTTC
CDR3 protein: CASSQLQGAGGYTF

V gene: TRBV27
J gene: TRBJ1-5
clone size: -
D gene: -
CDR3 DNA: TGTGCCAGCAGTTTAGGTAGCAATCAGCCCCAGCATTTT
CDR3 protein: CASSLGSNQPQHF

V gene: TRBV7-9
J gene: TRBJ2-1
clone size: -
D gene: TRBD2
CDR3 DNA: TGTGCCAGCAGCTTAGGGGGCGGGGGGCGTTACAATGAGCAGTTCTTC
CDR3 protein: CASSLGGGGRYNEQFF

V gene: TRBV4-3
J gene: TRBJ2-3
clone size: once
D gene: -
CDR3 DNA: TGCGCCAGCAGCCAGTTCGGCCCGTATGGTAGCACAGATACGCAGTATTTT
CDR3 protein: CASSQFGPYGSTDTQYF

V gene: TRBV9
J gene: TRBJ2-1
clone size: -
D gene: TRBD1
CDR3 DNA: TGTGCCAGCAGCGTAGCTACCCAGGGGGCTGGGGAGCAGTTCTTC
CDR3 protein: CASSVATQGAGEQFF

V gene: TRBV25-1
J gene: TRBJ2-7
clone size: -
D gene: -
CDR3 DNA: TGTGCCAGCAGCGACGGGACACTGCCGCCCTACGAGCAGTACTTC
CDR3 protein: CASSDGTLPPYEQYF

V gene: TRBV27
J gene: TRBJ1-6
clone size: few
D gene: TRBD1
CDR3 DNA: TGTGCCAGCAGTTTATCGAGACAGGGGGCTTTTTCACCCCTCCACTTT
CDR3 protein: CASSLSRQGAFSPLHF

V gene: TRBV29-1
J gene: TRBJ1-1
clone size: -
D gene: -
CDR3 DNA: TGCAGCGTTGCCGCGGGGACCAACACTGAAGCTTTCTTT
CDR3 protein: CSVAAGTNTEAFF

V gene: TRBV13
J gene: TRBJ2-7
clone size: -
D gene: TRBD1
CDR3 DNA: TGTGCCAGCAGCTTATCGGGACAGGGGACCTACGAGCAGTACTTC
CDR3 protein: CASSLSGQGTYEQYF